This entry lists 17 T cell receptor beta chains sequenced from one sample in a study of post-analysis software for immune sequencing data. General study findings and limits: In patients, roughly five TRBV segments were more frequent than in controls, with TRBV5-6, TRBV5-1 and TRBV20-1 among them.

The authors incorporated unique molecular identifiers into the TCR beta cDNA libraries. TCRdb called the PCR reads again in MiXCR, with one record for every CDR3 protein. The sample has some 890,000 distinct CDR3 sequences, about 50% seen once. Their antigens remain unidentified. The specimen was blood. Every receptor here comes from a girl aged 10 to 17 with multiple sclerosis.

The chain joins TRBV21-1 to TRBJ1-2; the table calls TRBD1, which could not be checked here. TRBV21-1 has pseudogene status. The CDR3 is 19 amino acids. CDR3 sequence (DNA): TGTGCCAGCAGCTTACAGGACAGGAACAGCGTTACTAGTAACTATGGCTACACCTTC. Its translation: CASSLQDRNSVTSNYGYTF.

The V call is TRBV4-1, the J call TRBJ1-4; D is ambiguous. Trimming pared 11 bases from V and 8 bases from J, leaving 12 bases between. The CDR3 is 11 residues long. CDR1 MGHRA and CDR2 YSYEKL come from the germline V gene. DNA for the CDR3: TGCGCCGGAGGTCTTGGAGAAAAACTGTTTTTT. It translates to CAGGLGEKLFF.

The V call is TRBV29-1, the J call TRBJ2-5; D is unclear. The tail of the sequence fits TRBJ2-7 better, so the J call may be wrong. The CDR3 sequence is 17 residues long. CDR1 and CDR2 from the germline V gene are SQVTM and ANQGSEA. CDR3 DNA: TGCAGCGTTGAAGAATTGCATCTTAGAGGCCCTCCCTACGAGCAGTACTTC. Translation gives CSVEELHLRGPPYEQYF.

The rearrangement links TRBV6-5 to TRBJ2-6, with no clear D. Germline V lookup: CDR1 MNHEY, CDR2 SVGAGI. Trimming removed 2 bases at V and 2 bases at J, with 7 bases between. The CDR3 runs 15 residues. The CDR3 DNA is TGTGCCAGCAGTTACGCTGGGCCTGGGGCCAACGTCCTGACTTTC. Translation gives CASSYAGPGANVLTF.

The chain employs TRBV12-3 or TRBV12-4 and TRBJ2-3, with 7 bases matching TRBD2. This CDR3 has 17 residues. Germline trimming cut 7 bases from V and 4 bases from J; bases unmatched to any gene: 17. The CDR3 loop reads CASTWAGLADEPDTQYF. The CDR3 DNA reads as TGTGCCAGCACCTGGGCGGGTCTAGCGGATGAACCAGATACGCAGTATTTT.

This chain connects TRBV29-1 to TRBJ1-5; the match to TRBD1 covers 10 bases. CDR3 length: 16 amino acids. Germline CDR1 SQVTM, CDR2 ANQGSEA. V trimming: 4 bases; J trimming: 3 bases; junction bases outside the gene matches: 9. The CDR3 loop reads CSVVGDRGGVNQPQHF. CDR3 nucleotide sequence: TGCAGCGTTGTTGGGGACAGGGGTGGGGTCAATCAGCCCCAGCATTTT.

This clonotype came up a few times. The chain is built from TRBV7-3 and TRBJ2-1; 8 bases line up with TRBD2. The junction had 17 bases not matched to a gene; V was cut back by 4 bases and J by 0 bases. Germline lookup yields CDR1 SGHTA and CDR2 FQGTGA. This CDR3 is 20 amino acids long. The CDR3 sequence: CASSSSGGGKGTSSYNEQFF. The CDR3 DNA sequence: TGTGCCAGCAGCTCCTCGGGAGGGGGTAAGGGGACAAGCTCCTACAATGAGCAGTTCTTC.

V gene TRBV7-2 combines with J gene TRBJ2-3; 10 bases are shared with TRBD2. V trimming: 4 bases; J trimming: 3 bases; junction bases outside the gene matches: 4. CDR1 SGHTA and CDR2 FQGNSA come from the germline V gene. This CDR3 region has 15 residues. CDR3: CASSSTSGATDTQYF. The DNA of the CDR3 is TGTGCCAGCAGCTCTACTAGCGGGGCAACAGATACGCAGTATTTT.

The rearrangement links TRBV5-1 to TRBJ2-4; 10 bases align to TRBD2. The germline V gene has CDR1 SGHRS and CDR2 YFSETQ. The CDR3 covers 15 residues. With 0 bases clipped from V and 7 bases from J, the junction kept 4 bases outside the gene matches. CDR3 in amino acids: CASSLAAGGSNIQYF. The CDR3 nucleotides read TGCGCCAGCAGCTTGGCAGCGGGAGGGTCGAACATTCAGTACTTC. Based on the CDR3 plus reference TRBV5-1 and TRBJ2-4, the full variable domain is KAGVTQTPRYLIKTRGQQVTLSCSPISGHRSVSWYQQTPGQGLQFLFEYFSETQRNKGNFPGRFSGRQFSNSRSEMNVSTLELGDSALYLCASSLAAGGSNIQYFGAGTRLSVL.

The chain links TRBV6-1 to TRBJ2-3; 9 nucleotides match TRBD1. Per the germline V gene, CDR1 is MNHNS and CDR2 is SASEGT. This CDR3 spans 14 amino acids. V gave up 5 bases and J gave up 3 bases; unmatched junction bases: 3. CDR3 amino acids: CASSLQGATDTQYF. The CDR3 region has the DNA TGTGCCAGCAGTTTACAGGGGGCAACAGATACGCAGTATTTT.

This clonotype was detected only a few times. The chain is built from TRBV25-1 and TRBJ1-2; tentatively, D is TRBD1 (6 bases). V gave up 6 bases and J gave up 4 bases, with 15 bases separating them. CDR1 and CDR2 (germline): MGHDK, SYGVNS. The CDR3 loop spans 14 amino acids. CDR3 sequence reads: CASSLRGSAYGYTF. The CDR3 region has the DNA TGTGCCAGCAGCCTAAGGGGGAGCGCCTATGGCTACACCTTC.

This clonotype was recorded a few times. The chain is built from TRBV5-1 and TRBJ1-1; D unresolved. Germline values: CDR1 SGHRS, CDR2 YFSETQ. Trimming left V 4 bases short and J 1 base short, with 11 bases between. The CDR3 is 14 amino acids. The CDR3 nucleotides read TGCGCCAGCAGCGCGGAGAGTGAGAACACTGAAGCTTTCTTT. Its translation is CASSAESENTEAFF.

This chain uses TRBV18 with TRBJ2-7, with D possibly called TRBD1 or TRBD2 (5 bases each). Per germline, CDR1 KGHSH and CDR2 LQKENI. The CDR3 is 14 residues long. Between the trimmed V and J ends, which lost 5 bases and 6 bases, there was a span of 17 bases. CDR3 amino acids: CASSGTGTLVEQYF. CDR3 bases: TGTGCCAGCTCAGGGACGGGAACCCTAGTCGAGCAGTACTTC.

J is TRBJ2-1 and V is TRBV20-1, with 10 positions matching TRBD2. Germline-derived CDR1 and CDR2 are DFQATT and SNEGSKA (reference sequence). Trimming removed 1 base from V and 6 bases from J; junction bases left unmatched: 6. CDR3 size: 15 residues. The CDR3 coding sequence is TGCAGTGCTAGAGTGCCTAGCGGGAGTCTCAATGAGCAGTTCTTC. Translation: CSARVPSGSLNEQFF.

For the CDR3, the DNA is TGTGCCAGCTCCGACAGGGGGACGGACTATGGCTACACCTTC. This encodes CASSDRGTDYGYTF. V usage is TRBV18 and J usage is TRBJ1-2; 9 bases fit TRBD1. After removal of 6 bases from V and 3 bases from J, the junction contained 5 bases not matched to a gene. This CDR3 is built from 14 residues. The germline gives CDR1 KGHSH, CDR2 LQKENI.

The sample holds a few counts of this clonotype. The chain couples TRBV14 to TRBJ2-7; D is uncertain. This CDR3 has 13 residues. V was trimmed by 3 bases and J by 1 base, leaving 7 bases between them. Germline V lookup: CDR1 SGHDN, CDR2 FVKESK. CDR3 bases: TGTGCCAGCAGCCACTTCAAATCCTACGAGCAGTACTTC. The encoded protein is CASSHFKSYEQYF.

The rearrangement uses TRBV20-1 and TRBJ1-2; D is unclear. Trimming pared 3 bases from V and 2 bases from J, leaving 13 bases between. Germline V gives CDR1 DFQATT, CDR2 SNEGSKA (reference sequence). The CDR3 sequence is 14 residues long. As DNA, the CDR3 is TGCAGTGCTAGCTCGGCAGGATACAACTATGGCTACACCTTC. Encoded protein: CSASSAGYNYGYTF.